The source of this T cell receptor beta chain is a study of shared clonotypes between healthy human individuals. Method: immunoSEQ multiplex PCR; TCRdb's copy keeps in-frame clones and lacks some. The sample has about 480,000 clones, around 79% seen once. The CDR3 is made up of 16 amino acids. V gave up 5 bases and J gave up 5 bases; unmatched junction bases: 13. Germline V gene lookup returns CDR1 GTSNPN and CDR2 SVGIG (reference sequence). The sequence was obtained from a woman aged 35 to 49 in good health. Some clones in this sample may be carry-over from other donors' samples. The chain recombines TRBV30 with TRBJ2-3; TRBD2 aligns across 10 bases. The material sequenced was PBMCs. The CDR3 loop is CAWGAPSGRREDTQYF. The CDR3, as DNA: TGTGCCTGGGGGGCCCCTAGCGGGAGAAGGGAAGATACGCAGTATTTT.